The 23 T cell receptor beta chains below come from one sample, sequenced in a study of vaccination effects on CD4 cells after COVID-19. These receptors' antigens are unknown. Antigen-specific CD4+ T cells were expanded with viral peptide pools in the ViraFEST assay before sequencing. Once cultured for 10 days, the cells underwent separation to obtain CD4+ T cells. Two-dose BNT162b2 or mRNA-1273 vaccination was given to participants. Data came from immunoSEQ multiplex PCR; TCRdb stores just in-frame clones and leaves some out. Among about 60,000 clones listed, about 78% were seen once. This sample comprised CD4+ T cells from PBMCs cultured with HCoV-OC43 spike peptides, obtained after COVID-19 vaccination. Subset in this sample: HCoV-OC43 spike overlapping peptide pool stimulation. The receptors come from a human donor who received a COVID-19 vaccine.

The V call is TRBV19, the J call TRBJ2-3, with 11 bases identical to TRBD2. The CDR3 is 16 amino acids. Germline lookup yields CDR1 LNHDA and CDR2 SQIVND (reference sequence). Trimming took 2 bases from V and 1 from J; bases not matched to a gene: 2. The CDR3 region has the DNA TGTGCCAGTAGTATAACTAGCGGGGGCGGCACAGATACGCAGTATTTT. Residues: CASSITSGGGTDTQYF.

The genes are TRBV5-1 and TRBJ2-1; D not certain. CDR3 length: 13 amino acids. Germline CDR1 SGHRS, CDR2 YFSETQ. Deletions cut 0 bases from V and 7 bases from J, with 8 bases between. The CDR3 DNA follows: TGCGCCAGCAGCTTGGAGAGTAGGAATGAGCAGTTCTTC. Its translation: CASSLESRNEQFF.

The chain joins TRBV19 to TRBJ2-6; D is undetermined. The V and J ends lost 10 bases and 4 bases respectively, with 17 bases between them. Germline loops: CDR1 LNHDA, CDR2 SQIVND (reference sequence). The CDR3 has 15 residues. This chain's CDR3 is CATTETSSGANVLTF. The CDR3 DNA sequence: TGTGCCACCACCGAGACGAGCTCAGGGGCCAACGTCCTGACTTTC. Complete variable domain (other parts from reference TRBV19 and TRBJ2-6): DGGITQSPKYLFRKEGQNVTLSCEQNLNHDAMYWYRQDPGQGLRLIYYSQIVNDFQKGDIAEGYSVSREKKESFPLTVTSAQKNPTAFYLCATTETSSGANVLTFGAGSRLTVL.

The chain combines TRBV27 with TRBJ1-6; tentative D call: TRBD1 (5 bases). Per the germline V gene, CDR1 is MNHEY and CDR2 is SMNVEV (reference sequence). Between the trimmed V and J ends, which lost 4 bases and 8 bases, there was a span of 15 bases. The CDR3 extends over 15 amino acids. The CDR3 region is CASSWGIGGYSPLHF. CDR3 sequence (DNA): TGTGCCAGCAGTTGGGGGATCGGGGGATATTCACCCCTCCACTTT.

The chain's CDR3 is CATQGSNQPQHF. The CDR3 DNA reads TGTGCCACCCAGGGCAGCAATCAGCCCCAGCATTTT. This chain uses TRBV24-1 with TRBJ1-5; tentative D call: TRBD1 (5 bases). V lost 9 bases and J 1 base, leaving 6 bases between the germline ends. Germline CDR1 KGHDR, CDR2 SFDVKD. The CDR3 sequence is 12 residues long.

The chain couples TRBV5-1 to TRBJ2-3, with 8 bases fitting TRBD2. The CDR3 is made up of 15 amino acids. Looked up from germline, CDR1 is SGHRS and CDR2 is YFSETQ. The J segment lost 1 base and the V segment lost 1 base, leaving 2 bases of the junction unmatched. CDR3 loop: CASSLFGGGTDTQYF. The CDR3 coding sequence is TGCGCCAGCAGCTTGTTCGGGGGGGGCACAGATACGCAGTATTTT.

The gene calls are TRBV5-4 and TRBJ2-5; TRBD1 agrees at 8 bases. The V segment lost 4 bases and the J segment 0 bases; nucleotides outside the gene matches: 5. The CDR3 is 15 amino acids. CDR1 and CDR2 (germline): SGHNT, YYREEE (reference sequence). This CDR3 is CASSARQGNQETQYF. The CDR3 DNA is TGTGCCAGCAGCGCCAGACAGGGGAACCAAGAGACCCAGTACTTC.

The chain has TRBV7-9 and TRBJ1-1, with D hard to call. CDR1 SEHNR and CDR2 FQNEAQ come from the germline V gene (reference sequence). The CDR3 sequence is 14 residues long. V lost 3 bases and J 4 bases, leaving 12 bases between the germline ends. Here the CDR3 reads CASSFIGDGTEAFF. The CDR3 region has the DNA TGTGCCAGCAGCTTTATTGGTGATGGCACTGAAGCTTTCTTT.

V usage is TRBV29-1 and J usage is TRBJ1-4; D is unresolved. Trimming took off 3 bases at V and 8 bases at J, with 13 bases between the two ends. The CDR3 length is 13 residues. Germline V gene data show CDR1 as SQVTM and CDR2 as ANQGSEA. The CDR3: CSVELDTDEKLFF. DNA of the CDR3: TGCAGCGTTGAGTTAGACACCGACGAAAAACTGTTTTTT.

J is TRBJ2-5 and V is TRBV6-6, with TRBD2 as a possible D gene (6 bases). The CDR3 runs to 15 residues. V gave up 3 bases and J gave up 3 bases, with 14 bases separating them. Germline values: CDR1 MNHNY, CDR2 SVGAGI (reference sequence). This CDR3 reads CASSYLGGIKETQYF. DNA of the CDR3: TGTGCCAGCAGTTATCTCGGGGGAATAAAAGAGACCCAGTACTTC.

The chain joins TRBV7-9 to TRBJ1-3; D ambiguous. V was pared by 5 bases and J by 1 base, with 12 bases between. The germline V gene encodes CDR1 SEHNR and CDR2 FQNEAQ (reference sequence). The CDR3 covers 15 residues. The CDR3 here is CASSTRAASGNTIYF. The CDR3 nucleotides read TGTGCCAGCAGCACAAGAGCCGCATCTGGAAACACCATATATTTT.

The rearrangement uses TRBV6-5 and TRBJ2-3; TRBD1 aligns across 8 bases. The junction had 8 bases not matched to a gene; V was cut back by 7 bases and J by 5 bases. The CDR3 spans 14 residues. The germline V gene encodes CDR1 MNHEY and CDR2 SVGAGI. The chain's CDR3 is CASNPRTGQDTQYF. As DNA, the CDR3 is TGTGCCAGCAACCCGAGGACAGGGCAAGATACGCAGTATTTT.

The chain recombines TRBV27 with TRBJ2-2; 11 nucleotides match TRBD1. From germline, CDR1 is MNHEY and CDR2 SMNVEV (reference sequence). Trimming at V came to 7 bases and at J to 4 bases, leaving 8 bases not matched to a gene. This CDR3 has 16 residues. This chain's CDR3 is CASNTGTGGSTGELFF. The CDR3 DNA follows: TGTGCCAGCAATACCGGGACAGGGGGTAGCACCGGGGAGCTGTTTTTT.

The chain couples TRBV5-4 to TRBJ1-4, with a tentative D call TRBD1 (5 bases). Per germline, CDR1 SGHNT and CDR2 YYREEE (reference sequence). V gave up 3 bases and J gave up 8 bases, with 14 bases separating them. The CDR3 totals 14 residues. CDR3 DNA: TGTGCCAGCAGCTCCAAGGGGCTCGGGGAAAAACTGTTTTTT. Translation gives CASSSKGLGEKLFF. Drawing the rest from reference TRBV5-4 and TRBJ1-4, the complete variable domain is ETGVTQSPTHLIKTRGQQVTLRCSSQSGHNTVSWYQQALGQGPQFIFQYYREEENGRGNFPPRFSGLQFPNYSSELNVNALELDDSALYLCASSSKGLGEKLFFGSGTQLSVL.

The CDR3 is CASSSITSGETYEQYV. The CDR3, as DNA: TGTGCCAGCAGTTCTATAACTAGCGGGGAGACCTACGAGCAGTACGTC. This chain joins TRBV28 and TRBJ2-7; 10 bases match TRBD2. The V segment lost 4 bases and the J segment 2 bases; nucleotides outside the gene matches: 8. Germline V gene sequence: CDR1 MDHEN, CDR2 SYDVKM. The CDR3 covers 16 residues.

The gene calls are TRBV5-1 and TRBJ2-7; D is undetermined. The germline V gene has CDR1 SGHRS and CDR2 YFSETQ. The length of the CDR3 is 13 residues. V shed 6 bases and J shed 3 bases, with 13 bases lying between them. The CDR3 sequence is CASIPDGYYEQYV. The CDR3 DNA reads TGCGCCAGCATCCCGGACGGCTACTACGAGCAGTACGTC.

This sequence joins TRBV11-3 and TRBJ2-3; no clear D gene. The CDR3 loop spans 14 amino acids. The ends were cut back, 0 bases at V and 6 bases at J, with 10 bases in the middle. CDR1 and CDR2 (germline): SGHNT, YENEEA. DNA of the CDR3: TGTGCCAGCAGCTTAGACGTAGGTGCGGATACGCAGTATTTT. Translation gives CASSLDVGADTQYF.

The rearrangement uses TRBV24-1 and TRBJ2-1; 8 nucleotides line up with TRBD1. The CDR3 runs 17 residues. The germline V gene has CDR1 KGHDR and CDR2 SFDVKD. V was clipped by 0 bases and J by 2 bases; unmatched bases: 5. Here the CDR3 DNA reads TGTGCCACCAGTGATTTGCCAGGACAGGGTGCCTACAATGAGCAGTTCTTC. Protein: CATSDLPGQGAYNEQFF.

The chain couples TRBV2 to TRBJ2-2; possibly TRBD2 for D (5 bases). Germline V lookup: CDR1 SNHLY, CDR2 FYNNEI. This CDR3 spans 15 amino acids. The germline V and J ends were trimmed by 3 bases and 0 bases, with 8 bases remaining between them. Here the CDR3 DNA reads TGTGCCAGCAGTGATCGGACTTCGAACACCGGGGAGCTGTTTTTT. Its protein product is CASSDRTSNTGELFF.

The V and J genes are TRBV2 and TRBJ2-2, with D maybe TRBD2 (6 bases). Trimming took 9 bases from V and 2 from J, leaving 13 bases between them. Germline assignment: CDR1 SNHLY and CDR2 FYNNEI. This CDR3 has 14 residues. This CDR3 is CASLRGTNTGELFF. Written as DNA, the CDR3 is TGTGCCAGTCTCCGGGGGACCAACACCGGGGAGCTGTTTTTT.

V gene TRBV24-1 combines with J gene TRBJ2-2; 9 bases are shared with TRBD1. V shed 7 bases, J shed 6 bases, and the junction held 8 bases outside the gene matches. The V gene's germline CDR1 is KGHDR and CDR2 SFDVKD. The CDR3 has 15 amino acids. The CDR3 reads CATRTTGGEAGELFF. As DNA, the CDR3 is TGTGCCACCAGAACGACAGGGGGAGAGGCCGGGGAGCTGTTTTTT.

This sequence joins TRBV5-1 and TRBJ2-7, with D maybe TRBD1 (5 bases). Germline V gene sequence: CDR1 SGHRS, CDR2 YFSETQ. V dropped 2 bases and J dropped 3 bases, with 15 bases sitting between them. CDR3 length: 15 amino acids. The chain's CDR3 is CASSFYKGSLYEQYV. For the CDR3, the DNA is TGCGCCAGCAGCTTTTATAAGGGGTCCCTCTACGAGCAGTACGTC.

The V gene is TRBV18, the J gene TRBJ2-5, with D possibly being TRBD2 (6 bases). This CDR3 contains 16 residues. The V gene lost 4 bases and the J gene lost 2 bases, with 17 bases spanning the gap. The germline CDR1 and CDR2 sequences are KGHSH and LQKENI. This CDR3 is CASSQPGTRGQETQYF. The CDR3 coding sequence is TGTGCCAGCTCACAACCGGGAACCCGGGGGCAAGAGACCCAGTACTTC.